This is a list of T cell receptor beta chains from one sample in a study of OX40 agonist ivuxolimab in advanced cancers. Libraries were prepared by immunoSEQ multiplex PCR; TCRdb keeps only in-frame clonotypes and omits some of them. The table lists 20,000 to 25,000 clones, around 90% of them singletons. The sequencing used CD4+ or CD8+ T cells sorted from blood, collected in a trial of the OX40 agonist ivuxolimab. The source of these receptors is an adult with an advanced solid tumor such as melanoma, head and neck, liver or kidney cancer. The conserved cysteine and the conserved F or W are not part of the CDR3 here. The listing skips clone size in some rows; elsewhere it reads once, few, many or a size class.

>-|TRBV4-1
ASSQDGDANGFYGYT
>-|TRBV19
ASSMGQFNQPQH
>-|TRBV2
ASRGETQY
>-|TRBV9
ASSVSGGGNQPQH
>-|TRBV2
ASSETGGGLHTEAF
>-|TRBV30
AWSVPPGATQY
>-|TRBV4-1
ASSRIPGELF
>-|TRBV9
ASSVLGQDIQY
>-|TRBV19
ASSLGLADYNEQF
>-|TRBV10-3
AISAGGTEAF
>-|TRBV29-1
SAGRDRGFWT
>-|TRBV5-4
ASSSATYNEQF
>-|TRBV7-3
ASSLTTRGRGPQSSYNEQF
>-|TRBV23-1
ASSQYGYREANTGELF
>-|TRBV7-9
ASSQIAGVYNEQF
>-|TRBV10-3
AISDGGGTDTQY
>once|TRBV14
ASTPGGATEAF
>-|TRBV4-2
ASSQTGTSAYEQY
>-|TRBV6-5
ASSYATGLVSNEQF
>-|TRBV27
ASSISGTGGNTIY
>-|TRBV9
ASSDSSLQVGLQETQY
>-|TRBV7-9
ASSPGTGGRVAIY
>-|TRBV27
ASTGSISSYNEQF